Below are 25 T cell receptor beta chains sequenced from a single sample in a study of blood T cell repertoires in COVID-19. TCRdb's table, derived via immunoSEQ multiplex PCR, lists solely in-frame clones and lacks some. Seen here are roughly 66,000 clones, 82% observed once, and the top ten hold about 7%. Input material: peripheral blood. All receptors derive from a man in his sixties with acute or convalescent COVID-19.

The chain joins TRBV2 to TRBJ1-1; TRBD1 is a possible D gene (6 bases). The CDR3 consists of 13 residues. Germline CDR1 and CDR2: SNHLY and FYNNEI. Deletions cut 7 bases from V and 4 bases from J, with 13 bases between. The CDR3 nucleotides are TGTGCCAGCAACTTAGGGGGTATCACTGAAGCTTTCTTT. This translates into CASNLGGITEAFF.

The chain couples TRBV28 to TRBJ1-4, with D possibly matching TRBD1 (6 bases). Germline V CDR1 and CDR2: MDHEN, SYDVKM. CDR3 length: 17 amino acids. V lost 5 bases, J lost 0 bases, and 16 bases lay in between. This CDR3 reads CASSPQGKPSTNEKLFF. In DNA form, the CDR3 reads TGTGCCAGCAGTCCTCAGGGGAAGCCGTCAACTAATGAAAAACTGTTTTTT.

This clone has only a few counts. The rearrangement joins TRBV6-2 or TRBV6-3 to TRBJ1-1; TRBD1 matches 9 bases. The junction had 3 bases not matched to a gene; V was cut back by 4 bases and J by 0 bases. Germline values: CDR1 MNHEY, CDR2 SVGEGT. The CDR3 has 15 amino acids. CDR3 loop: CASSLTGGVNTEAFF. The CDR3 DNA is TGTGCCAGCAGTTTGACAGGGGGAGTGAACACTGAAGCTTTCTTT.

DNA of the CDR3: TGCGCCAGCAGGGGGGGTGTGGCGAACACTGAAGCTTTCTTT. This encodes CASRGGVANTEAFF. The V call is TRBV5-1, the J call TRBJ1-1; possibly TRBD1 for D (5 bases). Per the germline V gene, CDR1 is SGHRS and CDR2 is YFSETQ. Trimming removed 5 bases at V and 1 base at J, with 12 bases between. The CDR3 extends over 14 amino acids.

The V and J genes are TRBV19 and TRBJ1-5; TRBD1 matches at 8 bases. This CDR3 has 15 residues. Germline CDR1 and CDR2: LNHDA and SQIVND (reference sequence). The V gene end was trimmed by 7 bases and the J gene end by 2 bases; junction bases not matched to a gene: 7. The CDR3 DNA follows: TGTGCCAGTACCAATGACAGGGGAGGCAATCAGCCCCAGCATTTT. Its protein product is CASTNDRGGNQPQHF. The full variable domain, completed using reference TRBV19 and TRBJ1-5, is DGGITQSPKYLFRKEGQNVTLSCEQNLNHDAMYWYRQDPGQGLRLIYYSQIVNDFQKGDIAEGYSVSREKKESFPLTVTSAQKNPTAFYLCASTNDRGGNQPQHFGDGTRLSIL.

The V and J genes are TRBV5-4 and TRBJ2-3; TRBD2 agrees at 15 bases. Germline V lookup: CDR1 SGHNT, CDR2 YYREEE (reference sequence). The length of the CDR3 is 19 residues. Trimming at V came to 4 bases and at J to 0 bases, leaving 9 bases not matched to a gene. This CDR3 is CASSSRGTSGGSSTDTQYF. In nucleotides, the CDR3 is TGTGCCAGCAGCAGTCGAGGGACTAGCGGGGGGTCTAGCACAGATACGCAGTATTTT.

This rearrangement joins TRBV5-4 to TRBJ2-2, with 7 nucleotides matching TRBD1. The CDR3 runs 16 residues. Germline trimming cut 4 bases from V and 0 bases from J; bases unmatched to any gene: 6. Germline CDR1 is SGHNT and CDR2 is YYREEE (reference sequence). The CDR3 nucleotides are TGTGCCAGCAGCGACCCCGGGACAGCGAACACCGGGGAGCTGTTTTTT. It is translated as CASSDPGTANTGELFF.

CDR3 amino acids: CASSFSGGFLTGELFF. The CDR3 DNA sequence: TGTGCCAGCAGCTTTAGCGGGGGGTTCTTAACCGGGGAGCTGTTTTTT. This chain uses TRBV11-2 with TRBJ2-2; 10 bases are a match to TRBD2. The CDR3 is 16 amino acids. Trimming at V came to 3 bases and at J to 5 bases, leaving 6 bases not matched to a gene. Per the germline V gene, CDR1 is SGHAT and CDR2 is FQNNGV.

This chain uses TRBV6-4 with TRBJ2-1; D might be TRBD2 (6 bases). Germline V gives CDR1 MRHNA, CDR2 SNTAGT. The ends were cut back, 2 bases at V and 6 bases at J, with 8 bases in the middle. CDR3 size: 13 residues. CDR3 in amino acids: CASSDGGVNEQFF. The CDR3 DNA is TGTGCCAGCAGTGACGGAGGGGTCAATGAGCAGTTCTTC.

The chain joins TRBV19 to TRBJ1-2, with TRBD1 as a possible D gene (6 bases). The CDR3 contains 18 residues. Germline CDR1 LNHDA, CDR2 SQIVND (reference sequence). V was shortened by 0 bases and J by 4 bases, with 21 bases between the two germline ends. The CDR3 here is CASSIDSSQGHSLYGYTF. CDR3 DNA sequence: TGTGCCAGTAGTATAGACTCATCACAGGGTCATTCCCTCTATGGCTACACCTTC.

The chain joins TRBV5-1 to TRBJ1-2, with TRBD1 matching 8 bases. The length of the CDR3 is 13 residues. J was trimmed by 8 bases and V by 4 bases; bases with no gene match: 7. Germline lookup yields CDR1 SGHRS and CDR2 YFSETQ. CDR3 region: CASSVQGGGGYTF. In nucleotides, the CDR3 is TGCGCCAGCAGCGTACAGGGGGGAGGAGGCTACACCTTC.

This clone appeared a few times. This sequence joins TRBV5-6 and TRBJ1-2; D is perhaps TRBD1 (6 bases). V shed 3 bases and J shed 3 bases, with 9 bases lying between them. Looked up from germline, CDR1 is SGHDT and CDR2 is YYEEEE. The CDR3 totals 13 residues. The CDR3 DNA is TGTGCCAGCAGCTCACAGGGAGACTATGGCTACACCTTC. Protein sequence: CASSSQGDYGYTF. Variable domain in full (rest from reference TRBV5-6 and TRBJ1-2): DAGVTQSPTHLIKTRGQQVTLRCSPKSGHDTVSWYQQALGQGPQFIFQYYEEEERQRGNFPDRFSGHQFPNYSSELNVNALLLGDSALYLCASSSQGDYGYTFGSGTRLTVV.

The V gene is TRBV2, the J gene TRBJ2-3; 12 nucleotides agree with TRBD2. The CDR3 sequence is 15 residues long. The germline V gene encodes CDR1 SNHLY and CDR2 FYNNEI. J lost 5 bases, V lost 4 bases, and 4 bases had no gene match. CDR3 protein: CASSGLAGDLDTQYF. The CDR3, as DNA: TGTGCCAGCAGTGGACTAGCGGGGGACTTAGATACGCAGTATTTT.

The rearrangement uses TRBV11-3 and TRBJ1-3; D possibly corresponds to TRBD1 (5 bases). Germline values: CDR1 SGHNT, CDR2 YENEEA. CDR3 length: 15 amino acids. Trimming removed 5 bases from V and 2 bases from J, with 13 bases in between. The CDR3 protein is CASSQRTFTGNTIYF. In DNA form, the CDR3 reads TGTGCCAGCAGCCAGAGGACATTTACTGGAAACACCATATATTTT. Supplemented by reference TRBV11-3 and TRBJ1-3, the full variable domain reads EAGVVQSPRYKIIEKKQPVAFWCNPISGHNTLYWYLQNLGQGPELLIRYENEEAVDDSQLPKDRFSAERLKGVDSTLKIQPAELGDSAVYLCASSQRTFTGNTIYFGEGSWLTVV.

The rearrangement uses TRBV7-2 and TRBJ2-1, with 10 bases lining up with TRBD2. After removal of 4 bases from V and 8 bases from J, the junction contained 11 bases not matched to a gene. From germline, CDR1 is SGHTA and CDR2 FQGNSA. The CDR3 is 16 amino acids. CDR3 protein: CASSYRGSGGAHEQFF. The CDR3 coding sequence is TGTGCCAGCAGCTACAGAGGAAGCGGGGGGGCACATGAGCAGTTCTTC.

This chain connects TRBV30 to TRBJ1-5; 8 bases match TRBD1. The CDR3 length is 15 residues. Germline values: CDR1 GTSNPN, CDR2 SVGIG (reference sequence). The V and J ends lost 3 bases and 8 bases, in that order; junction bases with no gene match: 12. Written as DNA, the CDR3 is TGTGCCTGGAGCCAATTCGGACAGGGTTGGAAGCCCCAGCATTTT. Amino acids: CAWSQFGQGWKPQHF.

The rearrangement uses TRBV5-1 and TRBJ2-5, with 8 bases aligning to TRBD1. V shed 4 bases, J shed 2 bases, and the junction held 10 bases outside the gene matches. CDR3 length: 16 residues. Germline CDR1 reads SGHRS; CDR2 reads YFSETQ. The CDR3 DNA follows: TGCGCCAGCAGCCTGGGACAGGCGACGACTCAAGAGACCCAGTACTTC. Translated: CASSLGQATTQETQYF. The full variable domain, with the rest looked up from reference TRBV5-1 and TRBJ2-5, is KAGVTQTPRYLIKTRGQQVTLSCSPISGHRSVSWYQQTPGQGLQFLFEYFSETQRNKGNFPGRFSGRQFSNSRSEMNVSTLELGDSALYLCASSLGQATTQETQYFGPGTRLLVL.

The rearrangement links TRBV6-5 to TRBJ1-3; no firm D call. Germline V gives CDR1 MNHEY, CDR2 SVGAGI. V was shortened by 11 bases and J by 4 bases, with 15 bases between the two germline ends. The CDR3 runs to 13 residues. In DNA form, the CDR3 reads TGTGCCGTACGATTAGGAGCAGGAAACACCATATATTTT. It translates to CAVRLGAGNTIYF.

The V gene is TRBV12-3 or TRBV12-4, the J gene TRBJ1-2, with D perhaps TRBD1 (6 bases). Trimming pared 3 bases from V and 3 bases from J, leaving 8 bases between. The CDR3 is made up of 13 amino acids. The chain's CDR3 is CASSLGADYGYTF. CDR3 coding DNA: TGTGCCAGCAGTTTGGGGGCGGACTATGGCTACACCTTC.

V and J are TRBV6-5 and TRBJ1-1; D is perhaps TRBD1 (5 bases). The CDR3 has 15 amino acids. Germline CDR1 MNHEY, CDR2 SVGAGI. V lost 6 bases to trimming and J lost 1 base, with 15 bases between them. This chain's CDR3 is CASRDSWGGNTEAFF. DNA for the CDR3: TGTGCCAGCAGAGATAGCTGGGGGGGGAACACTGAAGCTTTCTTT.

This clone was observed a single time. The chain is built from TRBV7-9 and TRBJ2-5; 10 nucleotides line up with TRBD1. J gave up 5 bases and V 5 bases, and 5 bases lay outside the gene matches. CDR1 is SEHNR, CDR2 FQNEAQ, per germline (reference sequence). This CDR3 contains 14 residues. The CDR3 here is CASSPWTGGETQYF. The CDR3, as DNA: TGTGCCAGCAGCCCTTGGACAGGGGGGGAGACCCAGTACTTC.

The chain employs TRBV5-4 and TRBJ2-5, with D possibly matching TRBD1 (5 bases). Germline CDR1 SGHNT, CDR2 YYREEE (reference sequence). The germline V and J ends were trimmed by 4 bases and 11 bases, with 21 bases remaining between them. This CDR3 has 14 residues. The CDR3 nucleotides are TGTGCCAGCAGCCCATTCGACAGTCCTTATGGACAGTACTTC. As protein: CASSPFDSPYGQYF.

The V and J genes are TRBV18 and TRBJ1-1; 10 positions agree with TRBD1. Germline V gene sequence: CDR1 KGHSH, CDR2 LQKENI. This CDR3 is 13 amino acids long. Trimming cost V 5 bases and J 8 bases; bases outside gene matches: 5. The CDR3 sequence: CASSKDRGQEAFF. DNA for the CDR3: TGTGCCAGCTCAAAAGACAGGGGGCAAGAAGCTTTCTTT.

The J gene is TRBJ1-5, the V gene TRBV5-1; no firm D call. The CDR3 spans 15 residues. V lost 2 bases, J lost 3 bases, and 12 bases lay in between. The germline CDR1 and CDR2 sequences are SGHRS and YFSETQ. CDR3 sequence (DNA): TGCGCCAGCAGCTTATCTCCAGATTACAATCAGCCCCAGCATTTT. Translation: CASSLSPDYNQPQHF. The full variable domain, its missing parts supplied by reference TRBV5-1 and TRBJ1-5, is KAGVTQTPRYLIKTRGQQVTLSCSPISGHRSVSWYQQTPGQGLQFLFEYFSETQRNKGNFPGRFSGRQFSNSRSEMNVSTLELGDSALYLCASSLSPDYNQPQHFGDGTRLSIL.

This chain joins TRBV19 and TRBJ1-2, with 7 positions matching TRBD1. The CDR3 runs to 15 residues. Germline trimming cut 7 bases from V and 4 bases from J; bases unmatched to any gene: 12. The germline V gene has CDR1 LNHDA and CDR2 SQIVND (reference sequence). The CDR3 spells CASNPRDSPSYGYTF. For the CDR3, the DNA is TGTGCCAGTAATCCTCGGGACAGCCCTTCCTATGGCTACACCTTC.